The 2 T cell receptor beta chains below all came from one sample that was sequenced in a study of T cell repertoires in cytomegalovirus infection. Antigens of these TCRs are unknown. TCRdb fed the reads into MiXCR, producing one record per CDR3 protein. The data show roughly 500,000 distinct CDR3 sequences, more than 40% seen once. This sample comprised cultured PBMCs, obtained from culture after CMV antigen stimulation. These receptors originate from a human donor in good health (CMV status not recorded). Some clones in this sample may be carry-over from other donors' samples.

In DNA, the CDR3 is TGTGCCAGCAATGATCCCCAAGAAAGGAACACTGAAGCTTTCTTT. Its translation is CASNDPQERNTEAFF. The chain has TRBV6-1 and TRBJ1-1, with D unresolved. The length of the CDR3 is 15 residues. Germline CDR1 MNHNS, CDR2 SASEGT. V was clipped by 7 bases and J by 1 base, with 16 bases between them.

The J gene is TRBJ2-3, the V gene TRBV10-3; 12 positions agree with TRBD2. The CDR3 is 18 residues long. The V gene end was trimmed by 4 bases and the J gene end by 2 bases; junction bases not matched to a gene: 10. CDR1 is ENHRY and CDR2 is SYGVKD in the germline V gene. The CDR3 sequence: CAISVTGLAGFNTDTQYF. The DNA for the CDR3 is TGTGCCATCAGTGTAACGGGACTAGCGGGCTTCAACACAGATACGCAGTATTTT.